A selection of T cell receptor beta chains follows, all from one sample in a study of a mutant IDH1 vaccine in newly diagnosed glioma. Profiling relied on immunoSEQ multiplex PCR, and the TCRdb table lists in-frame clones only, not all of them. The sample has tens of thousands of clones, roughly two thirds seen once; the top ten hold roughly 11%. These receptors lack a known antigen. The sample in question was peripheral blood mononuclear cells (PBMCs), obtained from a glioma patient whose treatment included an IDH1 peptide vaccine. The receptors originated from a man aged 18 to 35 with glioma. Some clones in this sample may be carry-over from other donors' samples. Both conserved end residues are part of each CDR3. Each record gives: J gene, clone size, V gene, D gene, CDR3 DNA, CDR3 protein. D genes are given only for firm matches. Size tells how often a clone was seen (once, few, many) or the class of an expanded clone, and some rows leave it out.

TRBJ1-4,few,TRBV29-1,NA,TGCAGCGTTCGTCCCGGTTCAAGAGAAAAACTGTTTTTT,CSVRPGSREKLFF
TRBJ2-1,NA,TRBV18,TRBD2,TGTGCCAGCTCCCGAAACAAGGCGGGAGTTGTGGGTGAGCAGTTCTTC,CASSRNKAGVVGEQFF
TRBJ1-2,NA,TRBV5-1,NA,TGCGCCAATCAACCCTACCTCCGGGACGGAAACTATGGCTACACCTTC,CANQPYLRDGNYGYTF
TRBJ1-2,NA,TRBV30,TRBD1,TGTGCCTGGGCTCCGGGACAGGGTAACTATGGCTACACCTTC,CAWAPGQGNYGYTF
TRBJ1-1,NA,TRBV9,TRBD1,TGTGCCAGCAGCACCCACTCGGGACAGGGGAGGAACACTGAAGCTTTCTTT,CASSTHSGQGRNTEAFF
TRBJ2-6,NA,TRBV19,NA,TGTGCCAGTAGTACCCCTCAAGTAACCGGGGCCAACGTCCTGACTTTC,CASSTPQVTGANVLTF
TRBJ1-3,NA,TRBV19,TRBD1,TGTGCCAGTAGTATAAGGGGACAGGGTACGACGGGAAACACCATATATTTT,CASSIRGQGTTGNTIYF
TRBJ2-1,NA,TRBV7-7,TRBD2,TGTGCTAGCAGCTTAGCGGGCGGCGAGCAGTTCTTC,CASSLAGGEQFF
TRBJ1-5,NA,TRBV6-1,NA,TGTGCCGGGGGGACCGACACGCTGAGAAGTCAGCCCCAGCATTTT,CAGGTDTLRSQPQHF
TRBJ1-1,few,TRBV19,TRBD1,TGTGCCACGTTCACAGGGGGCGAAACTGAAGCTTTCTTT,CATFTGGETEAFF
TRBJ2-7,NA,TRBV7-2,NA,TGTGCCAGCAGCTTAGTATCTCAGGTTGCAAACGAGCAGTACTTC,CASSLVSQVANEQYF
TRBJ1-2,NA,TRBV4-3,NA,TGCGCCAGCAGCCCCGTTCTAGACAGTAGGGGATCCTATGGCTACACCTTC,CASSPVLDSRGSYGYTF
TRBJ1-5,few,TRBV6-5,TRBD1,TGTGCCAGCAGCCGCGGACAGGCTAATCAGCCCCAGCATTTT,CASSRGQANQPQHF
TRBJ2-6,once,TRBV5-1,TRBD2,TGCGCCAGCAGCGCCTTATCGGGGGGAAGCTCTGGGGCCAACGTCCTGACTTTC,CASSALSGGSSGANVLTF
TRBJ1-5,NA,TRBV2,NA,TGTGCCAGCAGTGAAGCGCAGGGTATCCTGCCCCAGCATTTT,CASSEAQGILPQHF
TRBJ1-4,NA,TRBV7-9,NA,TGTGCCAGCAGCACTGGGAGTGATGAAAAACTGTTTTTT,CASSTGSDEKLFF
TRBJ2-3,NA,TRBV4-1,TRBD2,TGCGCCAGCAGCCAAGGGAGGCTAGCGGCTAGCACAGATACGCAGTATTTT,CASSQGRLAASTDTQYF
TRBJ1-1,NA,TRBV6-5,NA,TGTGCCAGCAGTTACGCAGGGATGAACACTGAAGCTTTCTTT,CASSYAGMNTEAFF
TRBJ2-7,few,TRBV6-5,NA,TGTGCCAGCAGCCCCAGGAGTGCCGTGATGGTCGAGCAGTACTTC,CASSPRSAVMVEQYF
TRBJ2-6,once,TRBV29-1,NA,TGCAGCGTTGACGGCTCTGGGGCCAACGTCCTGACTTTC,CSVDGSGANVLTF
TRBJ1-3,NA,TRBV5-4,NA,TGTGCCAGCCTGGACGGCCCTTATGGTGGAAACACCATATATTTT,CASLDGPYGGNTIYF
TRBJ1-5,NA,TRBV27,NA,TGTGCCAGCAGTTTAATAGGACAGTACAGCAATCAGCCCCAGCATTTT,CASSLIGQYSNQPQHF
TRBJ1-1,NA,TRBV5-1,NA,TGCGCCAGCAGCTTGAATAGGGCCACTGAAGCTTTCTTT,CASSLNRATEAFF
TRBJ2-5,NA,TRBV5-1,TRBD2,TGCGCCAGCAGCCCACTAACTAGCGGGGGCGGGGAGACCCAGTACTTC,CASSPLTSGGGETQYF
TRBJ1-2,NA,TRBV5-4,NA,TGTGCCAGCAGCTTGGCTGGGACCGATGGCTACACCTTC,CASSLAGTDGYTF
TRBJ1-1,NA,TRBV18,NA,TGTGCCAGCTCAACCTACAAGGGCGCGAACACTGAAGCTTTCTTT,CASSTYKGANTEAFF
TRBJ2-1,NA,TRBV19,TRBD2,TGTGCCAGTAGTATCGGGGGGAACTCCTACAATGAGCAGTTCTTC,CASSIGGNSYNEQFF
TRBJ2-7,NA,TRBV5-8,NA,TGTGCCAGCAGCTTGGACGGCAGGGGGGTGGACGAGCAGTACTTC,CASSLDGRGVDEQYF
TRBJ2-3,NA,TRBV10-1,NA,TGCGCCAGCAGTGAAAGCAGGGCTGGAGATACGCAGTATTTT,CASSESRAGDTQYF
TRBJ1-1,NA,TRBV7-6,NA,TGTGCCAGCAGCTTAGCCCCGAACACTGAAGCTTTCTTT,CASSLAPNTEAFF
TRBJ2-7,few,TRBV6-5,TRBD1,TGTGCCAGCAGTTACGCTACAGGGGCACGTCCCCACGAGCAGTACTTC,CASSYATGARPHEQYF
TRBJ2-7,NA,TRBV13,TRBD1,TGTGCCAGCAGCCCCTTCGGGGACAGGGGCTACGAGCAGTACTTC,CASSPFGDRGYEQYF
TRBJ2-1,once,TRBV7-2,NA,TGTGCCAGCAGCTTAGGCGGGGCACCGTTCTTC,CASSLGGAPFF
TRBJ2-2,NA,TRBV7-2,NA,TGTGCCAGCAGCTTAGCGTTTAGCTTGACCGGGGAGCTGTTTTTT,CASSLAFSLTGELFF
TRBJ1-2,NA,TRBV7-6,TRBD1,TGTGCCAGCAGCCCCGGGACAGGGGACTATGGCTACACCTTC,CASSPGTGDYGYTF
TRBJ1-5,NA,TRBV27,TRBD1,TGTGCCAGCAGTCCGGACAGGGGTTATCAGCCCCAGCATTTT,CASSPDRGYQPQHF
TRBJ1-5,once,TRBV27,NA,TGTGCCAGCTGCTCAGACCCCTTCGACTGTAGCAATCAGCCCCAGCATTTT,CASCSDPFDCSNQPQHF
TRBJ1-2,NA,TRBV6-5,NA,TGTGCCAGCAGTTACGGAGGCACCAACTATGGCTACACCTTC,CASSYGGTNYGYTF
TRBJ2-7,NA,TRBV15,TRBD2,TGTGCCACCAGCAGCCATCTAGCGGGAGATCTCTACGAGCAGTACTTC,CATSSHLAGDLYEQYF
TRBJ1-1,few,TRBV29-1,TRBD1,TGCAGCGTTGAAAACCGACAGGGGGCCTTGAACACTGAAGCTTTCTTT,CSVENRQGALNTEAFF
TRBJ1-5,NA,TRBV7-2,TRBD1,TGTGCCAGCAGCATGACAGGGTATAGCAATCAGCCCCAGCATTTT,CASSMTGYSNQPQHF
TRBJ1-2,NA,TRBV2,NA,TGTGCCAGCAGTGGAGATTCTAGGCGTGGCTACACCTTC,CASSGDSRRGYTF
TRBJ1-6,NA,TRBV4-2,NA,TGTGCCAGCAGCCAAGGGAATTCACCCCTCCACTTT,CASSQGNSPLHF
TRBJ2-3,NA,TRBV10-2,TRBD2,TGCGCCAGCAGGGGGCTAGCGGGGGGGCCCGCAGATACGCAGTATTTT,CASRGLAGGPADTQYF
TRBJ1-4,NA,TRBV27,NA,TGTGCCAGCAGTTGGTGGGCGGGAGATGAAAAACTGTTTTTT,CASSWWAGDEKLFF
TRBJ1-1,few,TRBV9,TRBD1,TGTGCCAGCAGCCTCGGACAGGGCGGGACTGAAGCTTTCTTT,CASSLGQGGTEAFF
TRBJ1-2,few,TRBV18,TRBD1,TGTGCCAGCTCACCTTCGACAGGGGGCGTCTATGGCTACACCTTC,CASSPSTGGVYGYTF
TRBJ1-4,NA,TRBV5-1,NA,TGCGCCAGCAGCTTGTTACAGAAAGGAAAACTGTTTTTT,CASSLLQKGKLFF